This T cell receptor beta chain originates from a study of spatial heterogeneity in lung cancer. Findings of the study overall: Relative to follow-up, resection was when ubiquitous expanded tumor TCRs appeared more in blood.

TCR cDNA molecules each had a unique molecular identifier. TCRdb reprocessed the 5' RACE reads with MiXCR, giving one entry per CDR3 protein. This sample yields 60,000 to 90,000 distinct CDR3 sequences, of which around 7.3% are seen a single time; almost 7% belongs to the top ten. Noted time point: sample taken at primary tumor resection. Comment on this clonotype: Its target is not known.

The CDR3 is 15 residues long. V lost 4 bases and J 4 bases, leaving 17 bases between the germline ends. The germline CDR1 and CDR2 sequences are SGDLS and YYNGEE. The sequences come from PBMCs, collected at surgery. V and J are TRBV9 and TRBJ1-2, with D maybe TRBD1 (5 bases). The TCR was taken from a male donor with early-stage non-small cell lung cancer. The CDR3 spells CASSSSQGRGYGYTF. CDR3 DNA: TGTGCCAGCAGCTCTTCCCAGGGTCGGGGCTATGGCTACACCTTC.